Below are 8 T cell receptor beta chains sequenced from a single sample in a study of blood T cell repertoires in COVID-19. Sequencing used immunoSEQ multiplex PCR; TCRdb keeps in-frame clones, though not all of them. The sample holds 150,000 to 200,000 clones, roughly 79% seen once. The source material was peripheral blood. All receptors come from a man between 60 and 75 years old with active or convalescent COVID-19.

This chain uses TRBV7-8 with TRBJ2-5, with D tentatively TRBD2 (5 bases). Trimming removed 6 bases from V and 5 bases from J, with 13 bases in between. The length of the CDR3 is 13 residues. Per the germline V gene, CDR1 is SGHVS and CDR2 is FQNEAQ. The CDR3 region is CASRFSSLETQYF. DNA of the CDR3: TGTGCCAGCAGGTTTTCTAGCTTGGAGACCCAGTACTTC.

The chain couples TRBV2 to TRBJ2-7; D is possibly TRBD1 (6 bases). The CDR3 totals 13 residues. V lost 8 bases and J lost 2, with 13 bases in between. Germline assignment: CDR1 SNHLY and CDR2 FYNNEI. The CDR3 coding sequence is TGTGCCAGCGGGGCAGACAGGACCTACGAGCAGTACTTC. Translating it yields CASGADRTYEQYF.

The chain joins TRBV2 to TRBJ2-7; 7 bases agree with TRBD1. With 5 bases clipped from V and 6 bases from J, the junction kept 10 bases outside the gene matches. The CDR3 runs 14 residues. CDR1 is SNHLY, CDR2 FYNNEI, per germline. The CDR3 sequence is CASSLLTGQGEQYF. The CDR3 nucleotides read TGTGCCAGCAGTTTATTGACAGGGCAGGGCGAGCAGTACTTC. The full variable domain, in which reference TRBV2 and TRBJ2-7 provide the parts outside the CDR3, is EPEVTQTPSHQVTQMGQEVILRCVPISNHLYFYWYRQILGQKVEFLVSFYNNEISEKSEIFDDQFSVERPDGSNFTLKIRSTKLEDSAMYFCASSLLTGQGEQYFGPGTRLTVT.

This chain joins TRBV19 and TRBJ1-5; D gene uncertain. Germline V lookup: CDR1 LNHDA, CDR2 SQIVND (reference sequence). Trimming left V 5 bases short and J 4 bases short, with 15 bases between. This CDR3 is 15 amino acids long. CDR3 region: CASSGGKDGNQPQHF. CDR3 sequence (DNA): TGTGCCAGTAGTGGCGGCAAAGACGGGAATCAGCCCCAGCATTTT.

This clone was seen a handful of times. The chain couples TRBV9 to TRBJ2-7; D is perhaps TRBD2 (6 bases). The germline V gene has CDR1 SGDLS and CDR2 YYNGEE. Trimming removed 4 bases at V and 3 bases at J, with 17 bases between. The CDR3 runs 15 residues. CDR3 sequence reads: CASSRGTGGNYEQYF. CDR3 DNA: TGTGCCAGCAGCAGAGGAACAGGCGGGAACTACGAGCAGTACTTC.

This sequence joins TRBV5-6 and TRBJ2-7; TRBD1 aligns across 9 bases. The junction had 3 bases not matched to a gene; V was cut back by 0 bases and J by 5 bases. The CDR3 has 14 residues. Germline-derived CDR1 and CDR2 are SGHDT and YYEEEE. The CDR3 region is CASSLDRGRHEQYF. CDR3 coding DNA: TGTGCCAGCAGCTTGGACAGGGGGCGGCACGAGCAGTACTTC.

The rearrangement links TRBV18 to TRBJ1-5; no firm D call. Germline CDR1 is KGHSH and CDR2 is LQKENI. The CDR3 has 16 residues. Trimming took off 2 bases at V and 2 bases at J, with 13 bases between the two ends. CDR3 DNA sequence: TGTGCCAGCTCACCAGGGCTAACGGAAGGCAATCAGCCCCAGCATTTT. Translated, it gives CASSPGLTEGNQPQHF.

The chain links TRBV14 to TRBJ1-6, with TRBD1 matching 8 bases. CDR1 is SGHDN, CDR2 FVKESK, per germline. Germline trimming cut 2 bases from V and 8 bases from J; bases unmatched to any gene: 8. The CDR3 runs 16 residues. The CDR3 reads CASSQLRGRPDSPLHF. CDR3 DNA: TGTGCCAGCAGCCAACTCAGGGGGCGGCCGGATTCACCCCTCCACTTT.